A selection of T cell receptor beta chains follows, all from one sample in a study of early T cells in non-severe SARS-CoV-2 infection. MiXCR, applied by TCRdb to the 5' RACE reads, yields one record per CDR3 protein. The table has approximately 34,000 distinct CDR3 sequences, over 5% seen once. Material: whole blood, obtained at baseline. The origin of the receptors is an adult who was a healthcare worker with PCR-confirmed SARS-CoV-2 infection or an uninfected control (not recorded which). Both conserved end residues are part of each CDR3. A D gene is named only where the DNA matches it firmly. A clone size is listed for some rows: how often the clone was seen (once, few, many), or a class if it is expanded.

CDR3nt: TGCAGTGCTTCTCCCGTCCTAGCGGCCCAAGGCCAAGAGACCCAGTACTTC
CDR3aa: CSASPVLAAQGQETQYF
j_gene: TRBJ2-5
d_gene: TRBD2
abundance: many
v_gene: TRBV20-1

CDR3nt: TGCGCCAGCAGCGTAACAAACTATGGCTACACCTTC
CDR3aa: CASSVTNYGYTF
j_gene: TRBJ1-2
d_gene: .
abundance: many
v_gene: TRBV5-1

CDR3nt: TGTGCCAGCACAGGAGGCGAAGCAAGGGGCACAGATACGCAGTATTTT
CDR3aa: CASTGGEARGTDTQYF
j_gene: TRBJ2-3
d_gene: .
abundance: few
v_gene: TRBV2

CDR3nt: TGTGCCAGCAGTTTTGGGAGAACCACCTACGAGCAGTACTTC
CDR3aa: CASSFGRTTYEQYF
j_gene: TRBJ2-7
d_gene: .
abundance: .
v_gene: TRBV28

CDR3nt: TGTGCCAGCGCTTGGCAGACTTACAATGAGCAGTTCTTC
CDR3aa: CASAWQTYNEQFF
j_gene: TRBJ2-1
d_gene: .
abundance: many
v_gene: TRBV7-8

CDR3nt: TGTGCCAGCAGTTACGCTGGCAGGGGCCACAGAAACTCTGGAAACACCATATATTTT
CDR3aa: CASSYAGRGHRNSGNTIYF
j_gene: TRBJ1-3
d_gene: .
abundance: many
v_gene: TRBV6-5

CDR3nt: TGCGCCAGCAGAAGGTCAGGTGAGCAGTTCTTC
CDR3aa: CASRRSGEQFF
j_gene: TRBJ2-1
d_gene: .
abundance: few
v_gene: TRBV5-1

CDR3nt: TGTGCCATCAGTGAGGGGGTAGGAGTTTACAACAATGAGCAGTTCTTC
CDR3aa: CAISEGVGVYNNEQFF
j_gene: TRBJ2-1
d_gene: .
abundance: many
v_gene: TRBV10-3

CDR3nt: TGTGCCAGCAGCCCCCCCGTGAACACTGAAGCTTTCTTT
CDR3aa: CASSPPVNTEAFF
j_gene: TRBJ1-1
d_gene: .
abundance: few
v_gene: TRBV7-2

CDR3nt: TGTGCCAGCAGCCTGCACAGGGGGCTTGCCCAAGAGACCCAGTACTTC
CDR3aa: CASSLHRGLAQETQYF
j_gene: TRBJ2-5
d_gene: TRBD1
abundance: many
v_gene: TRBV3-1

CDR3nt: TGCGCCAGCAGCCCCAGGGTCGCGCGTGCTGCAGATACGCAGCATTTT
CDR3aa: CASSPRVARAADTQHF
j_gene: TRBJ1-5
d_gene: .
abundance: .
v_gene: TRBV4-3

CDR3nt: TGTGCCAGCAGCTTAACCCCCGGGACAGATACGCAGTATTTT
CDR3aa: CASSLTPGTDTQYF
j_gene: TRBJ2-3
d_gene: .
abundance: .
v_gene: TRBV7-2

CDR3nt: TGCGCCAGCAGCCACCGACAAGGGACCGCCAGCTATGGCTACACCTTC
CDR3aa: CASSHRQGTASYGYTF
j_gene: TRBJ1-2
d_gene: .
abundance: many
v_gene: TRBV4-1

CDR3nt: TGCAGTGCTAGCCGTCGGACTTCGGGCCCCCACGAGCAGTACTTC
CDR3aa: CSASRRTSGPHEQYF
j_gene: TRBJ2-7
d_gene: .
abundance: many
v_gene: TRBV20-1

CDR3nt: TGTGCCATCAGTGACCCACGGGAGGCCCAAGAGACCCAGTACTTC
CDR3aa: CAISDPREAQETQYF
j_gene: TRBJ2-5
d_gene: TRBD2
abundance: many
v_gene: TRBV10-3

CDR3nt: TGTGCCAGCACGGGCCTAGCGGGAGGGAACAATGAGCAGTTCTTC
CDR3aa: CASTGLAGGNNEQFF
j_gene: TRBJ2-1
d_gene: TRBD2
abundance: many
v_gene: TRBV2

CDR3nt: TGTGCCACCAGTGATTGGGCGGGACAGATAACCGGGGAGCTGTTTTTT
CDR3aa: CATSDWAGQITGELFF
j_gene: TRBJ2-2
d_gene: .
abundance: many
v_gene: TRBV24-1

CDR3nt: TGTGCCAGCAGTTTGCTCAACTCTGGGGCCAACGTCCTGACTTTC
CDR3aa: CASSLLNSGANVLTF
j_gene: TRBJ2-6
d_gene: .
abundance: .
v_gene: TRBV27

CDR3nt: TGCAGTGCCTCGCCGCTCAGTGCCTATGGCTACACCTTC
CDR3aa: CSASPLSAYGYTF
j_gene: TRBJ1-2
d_gene: .
abundance: many
v_gene: TRBV20-1

CDR3nt: TGTGCCCTTAGAAAGGGTTTATCGACTGAAGCTTTCTTT
CDR3aa: CALRKGLSTEAFF
j_gene: TRBJ1-1
d_gene: .
abundance: many
v_gene: TRBV2

CDR3nt: TGTGCCAGCAGCTCAATCAGGGACTATGGCTACACCTTC
CDR3aa: CASSSIRDYGYTF
j_gene: TRBJ1-2
d_gene: .
abundance: many
v_gene: TRBV7-8

CDR3nt: TGTGCCATCAGTGGGAGCGGCAATGAGCAGTTCTTC
CDR3aa: CAISGSGNEQFF
j_gene: TRBJ2-1
d_gene: .
abundance: many
v_gene: TRBV10-3

CDR3nt: TGTGCCAGCAGTGACTGGGGACAGATGAACACCGGGGAGCTGTTTTTT
CDR3aa: CASSDWGQMNTGELFF
j_gene: TRBJ2-2
d_gene: TRBD1
abundance: few
v_gene: TRBV11-2

CDR3nt: TGTGCCAGCAGTTCATTCAATGAGCAGTTCTTC
CDR3aa: CASSSFNEQFF
j_gene: TRBJ2-1
d_gene: .
abundance: many
v_gene: TRBV6-2/TRBV6-3

CDR3nt: TGCAGCGTTGAAAGCGCGCTAGCGGGAAATAATGAGCAGTTCTTC
CDR3aa: CSVESALAGNNEQFF
j_gene: TRBJ2-1
d_gene: TRBD2
abundance: many
v_gene: TRBV29-1

CDR3nt: TGTGCCAGCAGACTCTTACCCGGGACCGGCGGTTCACCCCTCCACTTT
CDR3aa: CASRLLPGTGGSPLHF
j_gene: TRBJ1-6
d_gene: .
abundance: .
v_gene: TRBV28

CDR3nt: TGTGCCAGCAGTCCACAGGGGGCCCATGGCTACACCTTC
CDR3aa: CASSPQGAHGYTF
j_gene: TRBJ1-2
d_gene: TRBD1
abundance: many
v_gene: TRBV12-3/TRBV12-4

CDR3nt: TGTGCCAGCACAGGGGGCACTGAAGCTTTCTTT
CDR3aa: CASTGGTEAFF
j_gene: TRBJ1-1
d_gene: TRBD1
abundance: many
v_gene: TRBV7-9

CDR3nt: TGTGCCAGTAACAGAGTCCTAGCGGGAGATCCCAATGAGCAGTTCTTC
CDR3aa: CASNRVLAGDPNEQFF
j_gene: TRBJ2-1
d_gene: TRBD2
abundance: many
v_gene: TRBV19